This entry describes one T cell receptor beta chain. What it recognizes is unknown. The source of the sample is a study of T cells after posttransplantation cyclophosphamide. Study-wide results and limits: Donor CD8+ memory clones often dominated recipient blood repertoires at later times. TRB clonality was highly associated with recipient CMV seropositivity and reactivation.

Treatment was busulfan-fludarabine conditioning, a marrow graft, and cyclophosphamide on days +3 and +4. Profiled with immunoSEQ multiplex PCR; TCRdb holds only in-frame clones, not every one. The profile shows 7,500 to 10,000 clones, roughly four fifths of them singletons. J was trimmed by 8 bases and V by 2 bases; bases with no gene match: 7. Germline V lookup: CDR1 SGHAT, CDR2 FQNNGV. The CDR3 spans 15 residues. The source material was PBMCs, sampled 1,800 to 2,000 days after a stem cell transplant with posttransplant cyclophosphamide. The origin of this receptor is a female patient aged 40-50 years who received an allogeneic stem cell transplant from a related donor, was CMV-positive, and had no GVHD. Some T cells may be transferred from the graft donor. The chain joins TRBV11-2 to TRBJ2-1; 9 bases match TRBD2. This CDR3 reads CASSLWAGGFDEQFF. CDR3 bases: TGTGCCAGCAGCTTATGGGCGGGGGGGTTCGATGAGCAGTTCTTC.